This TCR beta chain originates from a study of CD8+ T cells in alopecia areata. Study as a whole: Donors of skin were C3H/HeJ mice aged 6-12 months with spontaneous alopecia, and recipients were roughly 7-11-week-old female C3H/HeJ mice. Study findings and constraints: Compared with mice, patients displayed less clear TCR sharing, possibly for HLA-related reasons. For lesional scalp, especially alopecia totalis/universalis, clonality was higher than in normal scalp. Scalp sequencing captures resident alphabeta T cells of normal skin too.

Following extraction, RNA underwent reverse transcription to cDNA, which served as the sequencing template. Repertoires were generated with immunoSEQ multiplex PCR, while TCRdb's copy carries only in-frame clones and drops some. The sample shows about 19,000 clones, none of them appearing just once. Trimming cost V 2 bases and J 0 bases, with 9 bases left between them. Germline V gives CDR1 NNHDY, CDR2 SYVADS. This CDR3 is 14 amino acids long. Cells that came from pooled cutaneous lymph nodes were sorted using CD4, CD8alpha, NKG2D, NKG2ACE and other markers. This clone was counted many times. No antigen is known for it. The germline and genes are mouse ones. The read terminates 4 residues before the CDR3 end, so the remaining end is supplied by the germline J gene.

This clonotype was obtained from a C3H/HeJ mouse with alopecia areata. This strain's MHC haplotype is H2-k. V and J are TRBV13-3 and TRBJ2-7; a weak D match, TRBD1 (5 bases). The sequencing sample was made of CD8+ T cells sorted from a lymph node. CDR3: CASSEEDISYEQYF. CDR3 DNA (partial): TGTGCCAGCAGTGAGGAGGACATCTCCTAT.